The rows below give T cell receptor beta chains drawn from one sample of a study of OX40 agonist ivuxolimab in advanced cancers. Sequencing was performed with immunoSEQ multiplex PCR; in TCRdb, only in-frame clones are kept and a portion is missing. The sample holds over 30,000 clones, about 81% seen once. This material consisted of CD4+ or CD8+ T cells sorted from blood, taken in a trial of the OX40 agonist ivuxolimab. The receptors were gathered from an adult with an advanced solid tumor such as melanoma, head and neck, liver or kidney cancer. Each CDR3 is given with its conserved first and last residue. A D gene is named only where the DNA matches it firmly. Only some rows state a clone size, as once, few, many or a class for expanded clones.

CASSTDNRSNQPQHF | TGTGCCAGTAGTACCGACAACCGTAGCAATCAGCCCCAGCATTTT | TRBJ1-5 | - | TRBV19 | -
CASSLDHTGEAFF | TGTGCCAGCAGCTTAGATCATACGGGCGAAGCTTTCTTT | TRBJ1-1 | - | TRBV7-2 | -
CASRHLSGTSPGTYEQYF | TGTGCCAGCAGACATCTTTCCGGGACTAGCCCCGGAACCTACGAGCAGTACTTC | TRBJ2-7 | - | TRBV28 | TRBD2
CASSPRASNTGELFF | TGTGCCAGCAGCCCCCGGGCCTCGAACACCGGGGAGCTGTTTTTT | TRBJ2-2 | - | TRBV5-8 | -
CASSIVTASRSGNTIYF | TGTGCCAGTAGTATAGTAACAGCTTCACGCTCTGGAAACACCATATATTTT | TRBJ1-3 | - | TRBV19 | -
CASSPTGAGNTIYF | TGTGCCAGCAGTCCGACAGGGGCTGGAAACACCATATATTTT | TRBJ1-3 | - | TRBV28 | TRBD1
CASSAASGTEQYF | TGTGCCAGCAGTGCGGCTAGCGGGACCGAGCAGTACTTC | TRBJ2-7 | once | TRBV6-4 | TRBD2
CASRPNWGEAFF | TGTGCCAGCAGGCCTAATTGGGGTGAAGCTTTCTTT | TRBJ1-1 | - | TRBV28 | -
CASSLSRTGTGYYEQYF | TGTGCCAGCAGTTTATCTCGAACGGGGACCGGGTACTACGAGCAGTACTTC | TRBJ2-7 | - | TRBV27 | -
CASSLDATGGGQYF | TGTGCCAGCAGCCTCGATGCGACAGGAGGAGGGCAGTACTTC | TRBJ2-7 | - | TRBV11-1 | -
CASSQGLPNTEAFF | TGTGCCAGCAGCCAGGGACTGCCGAACACTGAAGCTTTCTTT | TRBJ1-1 | - | TRBV7-2 | -
CASSQVQGGAGSYGYTF | TGCGCCAGCAGCCAGGTCCAGGGGGGGGCGGGGAGCTATGGCTACACCTTC | TRBJ1-2 | - | TRBV4-1 | TRBD1
CASSQTTFTGELFF | TGTGCCAGCAGTCAGACGACATTCACCGGGGAGCTGTTTTTT | TRBJ2-2 | - | TRBV6-6 | -
CASNKVHEQYF | TGTGCCAGTAACAAGGTTCACGAGCAGTACTTC | TRBJ2-7 | - | TRBV6-1 | -
CASSPRTAGGSTEAFF | TGTGCCAGCAGTCCCCGGACTGCAGGGGGATCCACTGAAGCTTTCTTT | TRBJ1-1 | - | TRBV27 | TRBD1
CSVEWVREETQYF | TGCAGCGTTGAATGGGTCAGGGAAGAGACCCAGTACTTC | TRBJ2-5 | - | TRBV29-1 | -
CATRQSTDTQYF | TGTGCCACCCGGCAAAGCACAGATACGCAGTATTTT | TRBJ2-3 | few | TRBV19 | -
CASQVGGVAFF | TGTGCCAGCCAGGTGGGGGGGGTAGCTTTCTTT | TRBJ1-1 | - | TRBV28 | -
CASSWGEGQPQHF | TGTGCCAGCAGCTGGGGGGAGGGCCAGCCCCAGCATTTT | TRBJ1-5 | - | TRBV7-2 | -
CASSLRAGEGMETQYF | TGTGCCAGCAGCTTAAGAGCGGGAGAGGGGATGGAGACCCAGTACTTC | TRBJ2-5 | - | TRBV9 | TRBD2
CASTVNANTGELFF | TGCGCCAGCACGGTCAACGCGAACACCGGGGAGCTGTTTTTT | TRBJ2-2 | - | TRBV4-1 | -
CSVEYGVTQYF | TGCAGCGTTGAATACGGGGTGACGCAGTACTTC | TRBJ2-7 | - | TRBV29-1 | -
CASSQTEVYRGPSNEQFF | TGCGCCAGCAGCCAAACGGAGGTATACAGGGGGCCAAGCAATGAGCAGTTCTTC | TRBJ2-1 | - | TRBV4-1 | TRBD1
CASSKGWGEQYF | TGTGCCAGCAGCAAAGGCTGGGGCGAGCAGTACTTC | TRBJ2-7 | few | TRBV9 | -
CASSYSSSSYEQYF | TGTGCCAGCAGTTATTCGTCTAGCTCCTACGAGCAGTACTTC | TRBJ2-7 | - | TRBV6-6 | -
CASSLMGGTANEKLFF | TGTGCCAGCAGCTTAATGGGTGGGACAGCTAATGAAAAACTGTTTTTT | TRBJ1-4 | - | TRBV7-9 | TRBD1
CASSIHWQNQPQHF | TGTGCCAGTAGTATCCATTGGCAGAATCAGCCCCAGCATTTT | TRBJ1-5 | - | TRBV19 | -
CASSTRDTYGYTF | TGTGCCAGCAGCACGCGGGACACCTATGGCTACACCTTC | TRBJ1-2 | - | TRBV6-5 | -
CASSGGTASTDTQYF | TGTGCCAGCAGTGGCGGGACGGCTAGCACAGATACGCAGTATTTT | TRBJ2-3 | medium-sized | TRBV2 | -
CASSPGRGLVYEQYF | TGTGCCAGCAGCCCCGGGAGGGGGCTCGTCTACGAGCAGTACTTC | TRBJ2-7 | - | TRBV9 | -
CASSWTFGQSSGRAREQYF | TGTGCCAGCAGCTGGACATTTGGGCAGTCTAGCGGGAGGGCCCGGGAGCAGTACTTC | TRBJ2-7 | - | TRBV5-6 | TRBD2
CAWAWGTNQPQHF | TGTGCCTGGGCCTGGGGCACCAATCAGCCCCAGCATTTT | TRBJ1-5 | - | TRBV30 | -
CASNPLGLHVNTEAFF | TGTGCCAGCAACCCGTTGGGACTTCACGTGAACACTGAAGCTTTCTTT | TRBJ1-1 | - | TRBV5-6 | -
CASQLGVAGATGELFF | TGTGCCAGCCAATTAGGGGTAGCGGGAGCCACCGGGGAGCTGTTTTTT | TRBJ2-2 | - | TRBV7-9 | TRBD2
CASSRTLSVSTGELFF | TGTGCCAGCAGCCGAACCTTGTCGGTATCCACCGGGGAGCTGTTTTTT | TRBJ2-2 | - | TRBV5-4 | -
CASTTTPQGASGYTF | TGTGCCAGCACCACTACTCCCCAGGGGGCGAGCGGCTACACCTTC | TRBJ1-2 | - | TRBV28 | TRBD1
CASSWEDRYSDEQYF | TGTGCCAGCAGCTGGGAGGACAGATACTCGGACGAGCAGTACTTC | TRBJ2-7 | few | TRBV5-5 | -
CASSLVSGLREKLFF | TGTGCCAGCAGCTTAGTTTCAGGGTTAAGAGAAAAACTGTTTTTT | TRBJ1-4 | - | TRBV7-9 | -
CASSNDRGRTEAFF | TGTGCCAGCAGTAATGACAGGGGCAGGACTGAAGCTTTCTTT | TRBJ1-1 | - | TRBV6-5 | TRBD1
CASSTKTSGGARDTQYF | TGTGCCAGCAGTACAAAGACTAGCGGGGGGGCCCGGGATACGCAGTATTTT | TRBJ2-3 | - | TRBV28 | TRBD2